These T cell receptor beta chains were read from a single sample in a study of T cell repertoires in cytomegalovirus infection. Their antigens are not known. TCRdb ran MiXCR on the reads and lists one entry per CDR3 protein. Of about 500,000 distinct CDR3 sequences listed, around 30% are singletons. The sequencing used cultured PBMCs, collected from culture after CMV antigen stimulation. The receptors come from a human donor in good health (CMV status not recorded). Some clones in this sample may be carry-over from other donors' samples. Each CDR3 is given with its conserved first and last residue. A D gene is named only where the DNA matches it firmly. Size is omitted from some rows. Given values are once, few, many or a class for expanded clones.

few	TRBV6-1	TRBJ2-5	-	TGTGCCAGCAGTGAATATAGGGACCACTCAGAGACCCAGTACTTC	CASSEYRDHSETQYF
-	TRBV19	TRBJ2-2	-	TGTGCCAGTAGTATATGGGGGGCCGGGGAGCTGTTTTTT	CASSIWGAGELFF
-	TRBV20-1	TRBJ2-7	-	TGCAGTGCTAGAAAGGAGGGGAGGTCCTACGAGCAGTACTTC	CSARKEGRSYEQYF
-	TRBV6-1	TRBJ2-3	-	TGTGCCACCTGGAGACCGGGGACTCCAAACCAGTATTTT	CATWRPGTPNQYF
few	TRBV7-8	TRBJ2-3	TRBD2	TGTGCCAGCAGCGGCCGACTAGCGGGAGGGGCAGATACGCAGTATTTT	CASSGRLAGGADTQYF
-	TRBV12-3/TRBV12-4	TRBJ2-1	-	TGTGCCAGCACCCAGGTAGTACCCTACAATGAGCAGTTCTTC	CASTQVVPYNEQFF
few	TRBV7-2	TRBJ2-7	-	TGTGCCAGCAGCTTAGATGACGAGCAGTACTTC	CASSLDDEQYF
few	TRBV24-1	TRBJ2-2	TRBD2	TGTGCCACCTTGGCTAGCGGGACTAACACCGGGGAGCTGTTTTTT	CATLASGTNTGELFF
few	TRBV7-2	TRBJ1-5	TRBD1	TGTGCCAGCAGCCCAGATACAGGGGGAGTTGGACAGCCCCAGCATTTT	CASSPDTGGVGQPQHF
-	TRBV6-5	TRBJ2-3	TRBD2	TGTGCCAGCAGTTACTCGGCAGATCCTAGCGGGAGGTTTAACACAGATACGCAGTATTTT	CASSYSADPSGRFNTDTQYF
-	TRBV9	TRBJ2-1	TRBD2	TGTGCCAGCAGCGTTGCGGGAGGGCCGGCCGGAGAGCAGTTCTTC	CASSVAGGPAGEQFF
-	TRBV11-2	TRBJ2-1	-	TGTGCCAGCAGCGCCGGAGTTAGCTCCTACAATGAGCAGTTCTTC	CASSAGVSSYNEQFF
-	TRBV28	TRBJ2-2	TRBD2	TGTGCCAGCACCCCCAGACTAGCGGGAGGACGCACCGGGGAGCTGTTTTTT	CASTPRLAGGRTGELFF
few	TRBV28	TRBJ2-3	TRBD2	TGTGCCAGCAGAACGGGACTAGCGGGATTGATTAGCACAGATACGCAGTATTTT	CASRTGLAGLISTDTQYF
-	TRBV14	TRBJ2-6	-	TGTGCCAGCAGCCCGATTTGGTCTGGGGCCAACGTCCTGACTTTC	CASSPIWSGANVLTF
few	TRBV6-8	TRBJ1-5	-	TGTGCCAGCACCCGAAGGGAGGGCCTTCAGCCCCAGCATTTT	CASTRREGLQPQHF
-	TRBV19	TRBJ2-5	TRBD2	TGTGCCAGTAGCGGGGGGGAGACCCAGTACTTC	CASSGGETQYF
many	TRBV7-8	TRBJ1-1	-	TGTGCCAGCAGCTTTCAGCAGGGGACTGAAGCTTTCTTT	CASSFQQGTEAFF
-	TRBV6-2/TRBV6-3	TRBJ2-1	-	TGTGCCAGCAGCCGTTCCGCGGGTTCCACTCCCTACAATGAGCAGTTCTTC	CASSRSAGSTPYNEQFF
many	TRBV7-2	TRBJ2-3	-	TGTGCCAGCAGCTTAGGAGGGGGAGGGGCCCGTTCCACAGATACGCAGTATTTT	CASSLGGGGARSTDTQYF
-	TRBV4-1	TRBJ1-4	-	TGCGCCAGCAGCCAAGAGGGTGACGGTACTAATGAAAAACTGTTTTTT	CASSQEGDGTNEKLFF
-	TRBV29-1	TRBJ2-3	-	TGCAGCGTTGAAGATATCTGGGGATACACAGATACGCAGTATTTT	CSVEDIWGYTDTQYF
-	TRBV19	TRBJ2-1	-	TGTGCCAGTAGTATAGATGGGAGTTCCTACAATGAGCAGTTCTTC	CASSIDGSSYNEQFF
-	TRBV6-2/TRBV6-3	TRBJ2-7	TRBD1	TGTGCCAGCAGTTCCGGGACAGGGGGCGGCGAGCAGTACTTC	CASSSGTGGGEQYF
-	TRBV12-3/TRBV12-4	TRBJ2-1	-	TGTGTCAGCACCTTTTGGGACGGGCTCAATGAGCAGTTCTTC	CVSTFWDGLNEQFF
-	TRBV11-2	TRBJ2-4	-	TGTGCCAGCAGCCCAGGGTGGGCTAAACGGGCCAAAAACATTCAGTACTTC	CASSPGWAKRAKNIQYF
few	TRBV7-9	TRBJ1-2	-	TGTGCCAGCAGCCTCTACCTGAGGGATAGTTTGGGCTACACCTTC	CASSLYLRDSLGYTF
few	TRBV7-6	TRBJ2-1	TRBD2	TGTGCCAGCAGCGGGACTAGCGGGCCACCCTACAATGAGCAGTTCTTC	CASSGTSGPPYNEQFF
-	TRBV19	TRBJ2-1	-	TGTGCCAGTAGTATTGGCAGGGCCCCGTTCAATGAGCAGTTCTTC	CASSIGRAPFNEQFF
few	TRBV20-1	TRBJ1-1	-	TGCAGTGCTAGTGTCCAGGCGAACACTGAAGCTTTCTTT	CSASVQANTEAFF
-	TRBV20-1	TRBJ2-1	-	TGCAGTGCATGGTCCCCCGACCGGGCCCCTACGAATGAGCAGTTCTTC	CSAWSPDRAPTNEQFF
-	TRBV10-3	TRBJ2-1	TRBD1	TGTGCCATCACCGAGACAGGGGAGCCCTACAATGAGCAGTTCTTC	CAITETGEPYNEQFF
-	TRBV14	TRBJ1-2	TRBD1	TGTGCCAGCAGACCAAGTGGCCAGGGGGCTTTTGGCTACACCTTC	CASRPSGQGAFGYTF
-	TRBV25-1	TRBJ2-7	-	TGTGCCAGCAGCTCACCGAGCTCCTACGAGCAGTACTTC	CASSSPSSYEQYF
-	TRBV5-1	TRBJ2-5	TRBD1	TGCGCCAGCAGCTGGGACAGGGGTCATAGCGGGAAAAGCCAAGAGACCCAGTACTTC	CASSWDRGHSGKSQETQYF
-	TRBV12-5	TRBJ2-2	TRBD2	TGTGCTAGTGGTTTGTTATTAGCGGGAAAGACCGGGGAGCTGTTTTTT	CASGLLLAGKTGELFF
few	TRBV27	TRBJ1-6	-	TGTGCCAGCAGTTTAGAAGGCGGGGGTTCCTATAATTCACCCCTCCACTTT	CASSLEGGGSYNSPLHF
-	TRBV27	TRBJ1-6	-	TGTGCCAGCAGTTTCAGGGCGTGGAGCTCACCCCTCCACTTT	CASSFRAWSSPLHF
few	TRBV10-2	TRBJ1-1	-	TGCGCCAGCAGTGACTTAGGGGCGATGAACACTGAAGCTTTCTTT	CASSDLGAMNTEAFF